These T cell receptor beta chains were read from a single sample in a study of T cell repertoires in cytomegalovirus infection. TCRdb used MiXCR to reprocess the reads, holding one entry per CDR3 protein. In the table there are 400,000 or so distinct CDR3 sequences, less than 20% of which are singletons. The material sequenced was PBMCs. These receptors originate from a human donor in good health (CMV status not recorded). Some clones in this sample may be carry-over from other donors' samples. Each CDR3 is given with its conserved first and last residue. The D gene is left open where the match is weak. The size of a clone is reported for some rows only, either as once, few or many, or as a class for expanded clones.

size | D | J | V | CDR3 | DNA
- | TRBD2 | TRBJ2-7 | TRBV10-3 | CAISPAGLADLTYEQYF | TGTGCCATCAGTCCAGCGGGACTAGCGGACCTAACTTACGAGCAGTACTTC
- | - | TRBJ2-4 | TRBV12-3/TRBV12-4 | CATWGVAKNIQYF | TGTGCCACATGGGGGGTAGCCAAAAACATTCAGTACTTC
- | - | TRBJ1-3 | TRBV6-5 | CASRDGGNTIYF | TGTGCCAGCAGAGACGGTGGAAACACCATATATTTT
- | - | TRBJ2-3 | TRBV20-1 | CSAPLSGTDTQYF | TGCAGTGCTCCTCTATCCGGCACAGATACGCAGTATTTT
- | - | TRBJ1-1 | TRBV12-3/TRBV12-4 | CASSLRGIEEAFF | TGTGCCAGCAGTTTACGGGGAATAGAAGAAGCTTTCTTT
- | - | TRBJ2-2 | TRBV27 | CASSLSLPGELFF | TGTGCCAGCAGTTTATCGCTCCCCGGGGAGCTGTTTTTT
few | - | TRBJ2-7 | TRBV29-1 | CSVEEGVTYEQYF | TGCAGCGTTGAGGAGGGGGTGACCTACGAGCAGTACTTC
- | - | TRBJ1-3 | TRBV2 | CASSEMIGGTGNTIYF | TGTGCCAGCAGTGAAATGATCGGTGGGACTGGAAACACCATATATTTT
- | TRBD1 | TRBJ2-2 | TRBV12-3/TRBV12-4 | CASSLRQGDTGELFF | TGTGCCAGCAGTTTGAGACAGGGGGACACCGGGGAGCTGTTTTTT
once | TRBD2 | TRBJ2-1 | TRBV11-2 | CASSLLVAGVNEQFF | TGTGCCAGCAGCTTATTGGTAGCGGGAGTAAATGAGCAGTTCTTC
- | TRBD1 | TRBJ2-7 | TRBV23-1 | CASTPSGTGAEQYF | TGCGCCAGCACCCCAAGCGGGACAGGGGCCGAGCAGTACTTC
- | - | TRBJ1-6 | TRBV4-2 | CASSQDPRGTPLHF | TGTGCCAGCAGCCAAGACCCCAGGGGTACTCCCCTCCACTTT
- | TRBD2 | TRBJ2-7 | TRBV20-1 | CSASQGLAPYEQYF | TGCAGTGCTAGTCAAGGACTAGCGCCCTACGAGCAGTACTTC
few | - | TRBJ2-6 | TRBV6-5 | CASSYSRQSGANVLTF | TGTGCCAGCAGTTACTCCCGACAGTCTGGGGCCAACGTCCTGACTTTC
many | - | TRBJ2-4 | TRBV6-2/TRBV6-3 | CASSRPGLGNIQYF | TGTGCCAGCAGCCGGCCTGGGCTCGGAAACATTCAGTACTTC
few | - | TRBJ1-3 | TRBV2 | CASKAGTGNTIYF | TGTGCCAGCAAGGCGGGAACTGGAAACACCATATATTTT
- | TRBD1 | TRBJ1-4 | TRBV7-2 | CASSLMAGGREKLFF | TGTGCCAGCAGCTTAATGGCAGGGGGACGTGAAAAACTGTTTTTT
many | TRBD1 | TRBJ1-1 | TRBV5-1 | CASSSSFGASGQGDMNTEAFF | TGCGCCAGCAGCTCCTCTTTCGGAGCTTCGGGACAGGGTGACATGAACACTGAAGCTTTCTTT
few | - | TRBJ1-1 | TRBV28 | CASNEQGRKAEAFF | TGTGCCAGCAACGAACAGGGACGGAAGGCTGAAGCTTTCTTT
- | TRBD1 | TRBJ1-4 | TRBV4-2 | CASSQVWGEGALGANEKLFF | TGTGCCAGCAGCCAAGTTTGGGGTGAGGGGGCGCTTGGGGCTAATGAAAAACTGTTTTTT
- | - | TRBJ2-5 | TRBV25-1 | CASSEHHDTQYF | TGTGCCAGCAGTGAACACCATGATACCCAGTACTTC
few | TRBD2 | TRBJ2-1 | TRBV7-9 | CASQPGGLLTYNEQFF | TGTGCCAGCCAACCGGGGGGACTACTAACCTACAATGAGCAGTTCTTC